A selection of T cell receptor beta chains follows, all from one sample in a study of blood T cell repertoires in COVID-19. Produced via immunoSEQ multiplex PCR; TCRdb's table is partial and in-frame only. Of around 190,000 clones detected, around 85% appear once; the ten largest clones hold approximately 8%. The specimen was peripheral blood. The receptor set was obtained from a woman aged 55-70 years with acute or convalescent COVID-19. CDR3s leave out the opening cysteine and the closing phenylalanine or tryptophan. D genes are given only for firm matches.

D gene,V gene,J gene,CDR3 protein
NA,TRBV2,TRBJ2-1,ASRGLGNEQF
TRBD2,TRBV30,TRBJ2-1,AWSGLAGGFPSYNEQF
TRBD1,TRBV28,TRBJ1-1,ASKGQVNTEAF
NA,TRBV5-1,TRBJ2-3,ASSLVPGMTDTQY
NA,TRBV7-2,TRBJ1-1,ASNVQGSTEAF
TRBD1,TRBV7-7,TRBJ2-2,ASSKQGAGELF
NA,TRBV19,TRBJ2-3,ASSRKAGLTDTQY
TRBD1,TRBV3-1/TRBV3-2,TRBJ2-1,ASSRPGQGFNEQF
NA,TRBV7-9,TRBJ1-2,ASSLEAAGYT
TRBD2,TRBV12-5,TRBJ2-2,ASGPFLTGTSTGELF
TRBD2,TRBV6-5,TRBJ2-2,ASKRDMGGELF
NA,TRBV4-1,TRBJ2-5,ASSQNRGRETQY
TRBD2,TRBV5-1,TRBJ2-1,ASSILAGGGNEQF
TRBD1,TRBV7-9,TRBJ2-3,ASSPGDRGSTDTQY
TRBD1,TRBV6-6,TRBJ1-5,ASNRDRGSNQPQH
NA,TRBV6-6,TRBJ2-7,ASSWGDEQY
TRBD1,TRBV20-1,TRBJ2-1,SASIAPGQGNNEQF
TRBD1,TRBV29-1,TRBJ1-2,SVGVGQGAVYGYT
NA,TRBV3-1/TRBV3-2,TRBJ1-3,ASSLRTAGNTIY
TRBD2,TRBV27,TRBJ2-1,ASSYFSGRANEQF
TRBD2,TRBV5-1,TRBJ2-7,ASSLSLAGPISYEQY
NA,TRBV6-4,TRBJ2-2,ASSDEEFGELF
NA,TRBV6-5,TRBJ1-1,ASRIQGALNTEAF